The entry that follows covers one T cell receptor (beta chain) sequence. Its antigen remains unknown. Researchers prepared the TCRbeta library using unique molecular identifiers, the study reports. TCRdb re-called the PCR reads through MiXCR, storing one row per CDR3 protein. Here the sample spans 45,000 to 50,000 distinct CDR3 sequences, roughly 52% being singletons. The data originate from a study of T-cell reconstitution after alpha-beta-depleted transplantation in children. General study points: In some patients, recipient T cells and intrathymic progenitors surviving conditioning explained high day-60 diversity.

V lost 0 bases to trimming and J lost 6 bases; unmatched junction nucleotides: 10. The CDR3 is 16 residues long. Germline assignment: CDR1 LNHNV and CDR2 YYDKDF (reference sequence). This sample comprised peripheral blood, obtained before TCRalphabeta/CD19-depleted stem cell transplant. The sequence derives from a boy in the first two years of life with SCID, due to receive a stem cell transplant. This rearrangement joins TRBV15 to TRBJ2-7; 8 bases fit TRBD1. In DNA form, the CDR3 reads TGTGCCACCAGCAGAGATTACCAACAGGGGGGTCTCGAGCAGTACTTC. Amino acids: CATSRDYQQGGLEQYF.